This TCR beta chain was obtained from a study of T cell repertoires in cytomegalovirus infection. Study summary: Both a matching HLA type and CMV infection were indicated by public TCR beta signatures. Points from the study as a whole: Ex vivo responses were dominated by HLA-C-restricted CMV-specific TCR beta clonotypes.

TCRdb recomputed calls from the reads with MiXCR, one row per CDR3 protein. The table records hundreds of thousands of distinct CDR3 sequences, roughly 36% of them present only once. The CDR3 covers 13 residues. V was shortened by 5 bases and J by 4 bases, with 11 bases between the two germline ends. The germline V gene encodes CDR1 KGHSH and CDR2 LQKENI. There are a few counts of this clonotype. The antigen remains unidentified. Sequencing was performed on cultured PBMCs, taken from culture after CMV antigen stimulation. The rearrangement uses TRBV18 and TRBJ1-1; D not certain. The source is a human donor in good health (CMV status not recorded). Some clones in this sample may be carry-over from other donors' samples. CDR3: CASSSDQFTEAFF. The CDR3, as DNA: TGTGCCAGCTCATCTGACCAGTTCACTGAAGCTTTCTTT. Filled out from reference TRBV18 and TRBJ1-1, the complete variable domain reads NAGVMQNPRHLVRRRGQEARLRCSPMKGHSHVYWYRQLPEEGLKFMVYLQKENIIDESGMPKERFSAEFPKEGPSILRIQQVVRGDSAAYFCASSSDQFTEAFFGQGTRLTVV.